This TCR beta chain was profiled in a study of T cells after yellow fever vaccination (dated by TCRdb to 2018 to 2020). Broadly, across the study: The SMART-Seq v4 Ultra Low Input RNA kit was used to prepare libraries from fractions with low cell numbers. The cohort comprised two healthy male donors, one aged 18 to 30 and one aged 30 to 40 years. To track T-cell clones before and after primary and booster YFV17D yellow fever vaccination, bulk TCR alpha and beta repertoires were sequenced longitudinally. Blood was collected at multiple timepoints before and after primary and secondary immunization, and bulk PBMC replicates and cell subsets were isolated. Beyond this particular receptor, the publication reports: Most clones expanded after primary vaccination were re-detected after the booster (almost 98% of CD4 and around 88% of CD8), suggesting broad memory maintenance. Because the study included only a couple of donors, the extent to which the findings can be generalized is limited. Computational filtering was required because FACS-sorted repertoires could contain abundant contaminating clonotypes from the bulk population. A small fraction of clonotypes appeared in both the CD4 and CD8 compartments, likely as a result of convergent recombination. Compared with the primary T-cell response, the secondary T-cell response was weaker but faster, peaking on day 5 rather than day 15.

Sequenced using an Illumina NovaSeq 6000. TCR cDNA was made using 5'RACE template switching, a step that added a universal primer site and unique molecular identifiers. Priming for cDNA synthesis came from both the TCR alpha and TCR beta constant segments. Two PCR steps were used to amplify libraries, with sample barcodes and sequencing adapters being added in the second step. Sequencing of libraries was performed on Illumina HiSeq 2500 (2x100 bp) or NovaSeq (2x150 bp). The original methods were these. Demultiplexing of reads and collapsing into UMI consensus sequences were performed with MIGEC, and V(D)J alignment was carried out with MiXCR. Clonotypes responding to the vaccine were identified with edgeR on replicate PBMC samples, with the criteria of FDR below 0.01 and a log2 fold change above 5 up to day 15. Each bulk clonotype was labeled CD4 or CD8 based on which sequenced repertoire, CD4 or CD8, contained the clonotype at higher abundance. In-frame beta chains were kept once TCRdb had trimmed the public reads at Q25 with fastp and called clones with MiXCR. Rows matching on CDR3 protein sequence are summarized as one entry with the most common DNA and genes. What appears here as the V and J calls and clone size reflects TCRdb's work, not the paper's. This sample gives around 320,000 distinct CDR3 sequences in total; approximately 8% of them show up just once. Together, the top ten hold about 3% of the sample.

This clonotype was found a few times. Its antigen target is currently unknown. Nothing much larger sits one base from this clone, and base qualities are not available. Trimming takes 1 base off V and 5 bases off J; junction bases not matched to a gene: 8. From its cysteine to its phenylalanine, the CDR3 spans 16 amino acids. The only DNA kept is the CDR3, 48 bases in frame from the first base. From a lookup of the germline V gene, CDR1 and CDR2 are SGHAT and FQNNGV. What the treatment or condition label conveys for this sample: live attenuated yellow fever vaccine strain. PBMCs were isolated from peripheral blood using a standard Ficoll-Paque protocol. Dynabeads CD4 and CD8 positive selection kits were used to isolate the CD4 and CD8 T-cell fractions. TriZol was used to extract RNA from bulk PBMCs, from CD4 and CD8 fractions, and from dextramer-positive and dextramer-negative fractions.

The chain is assembled from TRBV11-2 and TRBJ2-5; 9 bases in the middle match TRBD1. The sample here was CD4+ T cells sorted from PBMCs, taken 5 days after the yellow fever booster vaccination. This clonotype was obtained from a man younger than 35 who received the YFV17D yellow fever vaccine. The sequenced DNA: TGTGCCAGCAGCTTAGGCCGGGACAGGGCTCTCGAGACCCAGTACTTC. This sequence encodes CASSLGRDRALETQYF.